These T cell receptor beta chains were read from a single sample in a study of regulatory T cells in long-lasting Graves disease. TCRdb itself ran the multiplex PCR reads through MiXCR, one entry per CDR3 protein. This table has hundreds of thousands of distinct CDR3 sequences, about 14% appearing once. A further study also used this sample, focusing on T cells in Graves' hyperthyroidism and ophthalmopathy.

This specimen was peripheral blood mononuclear cells (PBMCs), taken at new diagnosis, from a patient treated with antithyroid drugs. Every receptor here comes from a man aged 25 to 45 with Graves disease. CDR3s include the opening cysteine and the closing phenylalanine or tryptophan. Fields, in order: CDR3 DNA, CDR3 protein, clone size, D gene, J gene, V gene. The D gene is left open where the match is weak. Size values are once, few and many counts, or a class for expanded clones, and some rows have none.

cdr3_nt: TGTGCCAGCAGCCCTGGACAGGGTTTTAATGAAAAACTGTTTTTT; cdr3_aa: CASSPGQGFNEKLFF; clone_size: many; d_call: TRBD1; j_call: TRBJ1-4; v_call: TRBV7-8
cdr3_nt: TGTGCTAGTGAACGCGGGACAGCTACTACGAGGCAGTACTTC; cdr3_aa: CASERGTATTRQYF; clone_size: -; d_call: -; j_call: TRBJ2-7; v_call: TRBV12-5
cdr3_nt: TGTGCCAGCAGCTTGTGGGGGGCCACCGGGGAGCTGTTTTTT; cdr3_aa: CASSLWGATGELFF; clone_size: -; d_call: -; j_call: TRBJ2-2; v_call: TRBV5-5
cdr3_nt: TGTGCCAGCAGGGGAAAGGGAGGGGGCAATCAGCCCCAGCATTTT; cdr3_aa: CASRGKGGGNQPQHF; clone_size: many; d_call: -; j_call: TRBJ1-5; v_call: TRBV6-1
cdr3_nt: TGTGCCATCAGTGATAGACAGGGGGCCGGGGAGCAGTACTTC; cdr3_aa: CAISDRQGAGEQYF; clone_size: -; d_call: TRBD1; j_call: TRBJ2-7; v_call: TRBV10-3
cdr3_nt: TGTGCCAGCATTCGGTCAACTAATGAAAAACTGTTTTTT; cdr3_aa: CASIRSTNEKLFF; clone_size: -; d_call: -; j_call: TRBJ1-4; v_call: TRBV2
cdr3_nt: TGTGCCATCAGTGAGTCAAGGTCGTCGGCCTCCTACGAGCAGTACTTC; cdr3_aa: CAISESRSSASYEQYF; clone_size: -; d_call: -; j_call: TRBJ2-7; v_call: TRBV10-3
cdr3_nt: TGTGCCAGCAGCCAGGGGTGGGCGGGAGAAGGAGAGACCCAGTACTTC; cdr3_aa: CASSQGWAGEGETQYF; clone_size: few; d_call: -; j_call: TRBJ2-5; v_call: TRBV11-3
cdr3_nt: TGTGCCAGCAGCTCACCAACGAGACTAGCGGGAGGTTCCAAAGCCTACGAGCAGTACTTC; cdr3_aa: CASSSPTRLAGGSKAYEQYF; clone_size: many; d_call: TRBD2; j_call: TRBJ2-7; v_call: TRBV12-3/TRBV12-4
cdr3_nt: TGTGCCAGCAGCCCGATGGGGTCCGACGGGTGGTTCTTC; cdr3_aa: CASSPMGSDGWFF; clone_size: many; d_call: -; j_call: TRBJ2-1; v_call: TRBV7-9
cdr3_nt: TGCAGTGCTAGGGACCTACAAGAGACCCAGTACTTC; cdr3_aa: CSARDLQETQYF; clone_size: -; d_call: -; j_call: TRBJ2-5; v_call: TRBV20-1
cdr3_nt: TGTGCCAGCAGCGCCACGGGACTAGCGGGAGGAGCCGAGCAGTACTTC; cdr3_aa: CASSATGLAGGAEQYF; clone_size: -; d_call: TRBD2; j_call: TRBJ2-7; v_call: TRBV9
cdr3_nt: TGTGCCAGCACCGACCCGGGGGACAATGAGCAGTTCTTC; cdr3_aa: CASTDPGDNEQFF; clone_size: -; d_call: -; j_call: TRBJ2-1; v_call: TRBV7-2
cdr3_nt: TGCAGCGTGGGAAGGGGTTTTGACTATGGCTACACCTTC; cdr3_aa: CSVGRGFDYGYTF; clone_size: few; d_call: -; j_call: TRBJ1-2; v_call: TRBV29-1
cdr3_nt: TGTGCCAGCAGCGTTCCGGTAGGGGCGGGAGAATCAGATACGCAGTATTTT; cdr3_aa: CASSVPVGAGESDTQYF; clone_size: once; d_call: TRBD2; j_call: TRBJ2-3; v_call: TRBV9
cdr3_nt: TGTGCCAGCAGAAGGGTAGCGGGAGTGGGAGAGCAGTACTTC; cdr3_aa: CASRRVAGVGEQYF; clone_size: -; d_call: TRBD2; j_call: TRBJ2-7; v_call: TRBV2
cdr3_nt: TGCGCCAGCAGCCACCCCTCGGACAGAGCCCCGAGGGAGCAGTACTTC; cdr3_aa: CASSHPSDRAPREQYF; clone_size: many; d_call: -; j_call: TRBJ2-7; v_call: TRBV4-1
cdr3_nt: TGTGCCAGCAGTTACAGGACGCGGTCCTACAATGAGCAGTTCTTC; cdr3_aa: CASSYRTRSYNEQFF; clone_size: -; d_call: -; j_call: TRBJ2-1; v_call: TRBV6-5
cdr3_nt: TGTGCCAGCATCGATCGACTTACTAGCACAAAACAGGGGGAGCTGTTTTTT; cdr3_aa: CASIDRLTSTKQGELFF; clone_size: many; d_call: -; j_call: TRBJ2-2; v_call: TRBV7-2
cdr3_nt: TGTGCCACCAGTGACCGCCTGCTGCCGGGACCCAAAGGTAGCTACAATGAGCAGTTCTTC; cdr3_aa: CATSDRLLPGPKGSYNEQFF; clone_size: many; d_call: -; j_call: TRBJ2-1; v_call: TRBV24-1
cdr3_nt: TGTGCCAGCAGTTTATCGTCAGCGGGAGAGCAGTACTTC; cdr3_aa: CASSLSSAGEQYF; clone_size: many; d_call: TRBD2; j_call: TRBJ2-7; v_call: TRBV27
cdr3_nt: TGCGCCAGCAGCTCACGAGGGGGGATTACCTACGAGCAGTACTTC; cdr3_aa: CASSSRGGITYEQYF; clone_size: few; d_call: -; j_call: TRBJ2-7; v_call: TRBV5-1
cdr3_nt: TGCAGTGGTCTAAACTCCTACGAGCAGTACTTC; cdr3_aa: CSGLNSYEQYF; clone_size: many; d_call: -; j_call: TRBJ2-7; v_call: TRBV29-1
cdr3_nt: TGCAGTGCTGCCGGGCCGGGAAACATTCAGTACTTC; cdr3_aa: CSAAGPGNIQYF; clone_size: -; d_call: -; j_call: TRBJ2-4; v_call: TRBV20-1
cdr3_nt: TGTGCCAGCAGTGGGGGGGTTGGGACAGGGTACTTC; cdr3_aa: CASSGGVGTGYF; clone_size: many; d_call: TRBD1; j_call: TRBJ2-7; v_call: TRBV25-1
cdr3_nt: TGTGCCAGCGGCCCGACCGACAGGGATGAGCAGTACTTC; cdr3_aa: CASGPTDRDEQYF; clone_size: -; d_call: TRBD1; j_call: TRBJ2-7; v_call: TRBV7-9
cdr3_nt: TGTGCTAGTGGTGCCTACTCGGGACAGCCCCTATCGAAACTGTTTTTT; cdr3_aa: CASGAYSGQPLSKLFF; clone_size: -; d_call: TRBD1; j_call: TRBJ1-4; v_call: TRBV12-5
cdr3_nt: TGCGCCAGCAGCTTGAGGGCGGCCGCGGGCACAGATACGCAGTATTTT; cdr3_aa: CASSLRAAAGTDTQYF; clone_size: many; d_call: -; j_call: TRBJ2-3; v_call: TRBV5-1
cdr3_nt: TGTGCCAGCAGTTTCCGAGGGAGATCGGACATTCAGTACTTC; cdr3_aa: CASSFRGRSDIQYF; clone_size: many; d_call: -; j_call: TRBJ2-4; v_call: TRBV28
cdr3_nt: TGTGCCAGCACCCTGGGACTAGGCCCAGCCGGGGAGCTGTTTTTT; cdr3_aa: CASTLGLGPAGELFF; clone_size: many; d_call: TRBD2; j_call: TRBJ2-2; v_call: TRBV6-1
cdr3_nt: TGTGCCACCAGCACCTTAGCGGGCGGATCCTACGAGCAGTACTTC; cdr3_aa: CATSTLAGGSYEQYF; clone_size: many; d_call: TRBD2; j_call: TRBJ2-7; v_call: TRBV15
cdr3_nt: TGTGCCAGCAGTGTCGTCAGCGGGAGCTCCTACAATGAGCAGTTCTTC; cdr3_aa: CASSVVSGSSYNEQFF; clone_size: many; d_call: TRBD2; j_call: TRBJ2-1; v_call: TRBV27
cdr3_nt: TGCAGTGCTGCCGGGACGGTGAACACTGAAGCTTTCTTT; cdr3_aa: CSAAGTVNTEAFF; clone_size: many; d_call: -; j_call: TRBJ1-1; v_call: TRBV20-1
cdr3_nt: TGTGCCAGCAGTTCAACTAGCGGAAGCTCCTACAATGAGCAGTTCTTC; cdr3_aa: CASSSTSGSSYNEQFF; clone_size: many; d_call: TRBD2; j_call: TRBJ2-1; v_call: TRBV5-1
cdr3_nt: TGTGCCAGCAGCTCCATGACTAGCGGGACCCACACCGGGGAGCTGTTTTTT; cdr3_aa: CASSSMTSGTHTGELFF; clone_size: many; d_call: TRBD2; j_call: TRBJ2-2; v_call: TRBV11-3
cdr3_nt: TGTGCCAGCAGTGAATGGGGGGCTGTTGGAAACACCATATATTTT; cdr3_aa: CASSEWGAVGNTIYF; clone_size: many; d_call: -; j_call: TRBJ1-3; v_call: TRBV6-1
cdr3_nt: TGTGCCAGTAGTATGGCACCACTAGCGGGAGGCGCCTACAATGAGCAGTTCTTC; cdr3_aa: CASSMAPLAGGAYNEQFF; clone_size: -; d_call: TRBD2; j_call: TRBJ2-1; v_call: TRBV19
cdr3_nt: TGCGCCAGCAGCTTGCTCCCCACGGGACTTGGTGGGGAGCTGTTTTTT; cdr3_aa: CASSLLPTGLGGELFF; clone_size: few; d_call: -; j_call: TRBJ2-2; v_call: TRBV5-1
cdr3_nt: TGTGCCAGCAGCGCCGAACAGGGATACTATGGCTACACCTTC; cdr3_aa: CASSAEQGYYGYTF; clone_size: few; d_call: -; j_call: TRBJ1-2; v_call: TRBV5-4
cdr3_nt: TGTGCCGGTACACAGGGGGCAACATCCTACGAGCAGTACTTC; cdr3_aa: CAGTQGATSYEQYF; clone_size: many; d_call: TRBD1; j_call: TRBJ2-7; v_call: TRBV7-9
cdr3_nt: TGTGCCAGCAGCTTAAAAGGGTTAGGCGGGACGGGGAGATCGGAGACCCAGTACTTC; cdr3_aa: CASSLKGLGGTGRSETQYF; clone_size: many; d_call: -; j_call: TRBJ2-5; v_call: TRBV7-7
cdr3_nt: TGCGCCAGCAGTGTGGGGACTAGCGTAACCAATGAGCAGTTCTTC; cdr3_aa: CASSVGTSVTNEQFF; clone_size: few; d_call: TRBD2; j_call: TRBJ2-1; v_call: TRBV10-1
cdr3_nt: TGTGCCAGCAGTGACTTTCGGAACACTGAAGCTTTCTTT; cdr3_aa: CASSDFRNTEAFF; clone_size: many; d_call: -; j_call: TRBJ1-1; v_call: TRBV6-4
cdr3_nt: TGTGCCAGCAGTTACTTGGGACAGGGCCGTTCACCCCTCCACTTT; cdr3_aa: CASSYLGQGRSPLHF; clone_size: -; d_call: TRBD1; j_call: TRBJ1-6; v_call: TRBV6-5
cdr3_nt: TGCAGTGCTACTTTAGTCCTAGCGAGGGGCAATGAGCAGTTCTTC; cdr3_aa: CSATLVLARGNEQFF; clone_size: few; d_call: -; j_call: TRBJ2-1; v_call: TRBV20-1
cdr3_nt: TGTGCCAGCAGCGTCAGCGGGATCAATGAGCAGTTCTTC; cdr3_aa: CASSVSGINEQFF; clone_size: many; d_call: TRBD2; j_call: TRBJ2-1; v_call: TRBV7-7
cdr3_nt: TGTGCCAGCAGCTTAGAGGGGGGCTTGGGGGCCAACGTCCTGACTTTC; cdr3_aa: CASSLEGGLGANVLTF; clone_size: few; d_call: -; j_call: TRBJ2-6; v_call: TRBV11-2
cdr3_nt: TGCGCCAGCAGAGGGGGGGCCGAGAACACTGAAGCTTTCTTT; cdr3_aa: CASRGGAENTEAFF; clone_size: many; d_call: -; j_call: TRBJ1-1; v_call: TRBV5-1
cdr3_nt: TGCAGTGCTAGATTCACTAGCGGGACCGCAAGCTCCTACAATGAGCAGTTCTTC; cdr3_aa: CSARFTSGTASSYNEQFF; clone_size: few; d_call: TRBD2; j_call: TRBJ2-1; v_call: TRBV20-1
cdr3_nt: TGTGCCAGCAGTTTTGCGGGAGTCACCTACAATGAGCAGTTCTTC; cdr3_aa: CASSFAGVTYNEQFF; clone_size: few; d_call: TRBD2; j_call: TRBJ2-1; v_call: TRBV27
cdr3_nt: TGCAGTGCTAGACTTCCTAGCGGCCTGGGGGCAGATACGCAGTATTTT; cdr3_aa: CSARLPSGLGADTQYF; clone_size: -; d_call: TRBD2; j_call: TRBJ2-3; v_call: TRBV20-1
cdr3_nt: TGTGCCAGCAGCTTGTTGGGGACCCCGGGTAGCACAGATACGCAGTATTTT; cdr3_aa: CASSLLGTPGSTDTQYF; clone_size: -; d_call: -; j_call: TRBJ2-3; v_call: TRBV2
cdr3_nt: TGTGCCAGCAGTGAACCGGGACTAGCGGGAGGAGATACGCAGTATTTT; cdr3_aa: CASSEPGLAGGDTQYF; clone_size: few; d_call: TRBD2; j_call: TRBJ2-3; v_call: TRBV6-1
cdr3_nt: TGTGCCAGCAGCGCGCGACCAGGCTACGAGCAGTACTTC; cdr3_aa: CASSARPGYEQYF; clone_size: many; d_call: -; j_call: TRBJ2-7; v_call: TRBV11-2
cdr3_nt: TGTGCCAGTGGCAGGGGGCCCGGGGAGCTGTTTTTT; cdr3_aa: CASGRGPGELFF; clone_size: many; d_call: TRBD1; j_call: TRBJ2-2; v_call: TRBV2
cdr3_nt: TGTGCCAGCAGTTTCCCTCCCTTGGGGTATAATTCACCCCTCCACTTT; cdr3_aa: CASSFPPLGYNSPLHF; clone_size: many; d_call: -; j_call: TRBJ1-6; v_call: TRBV28
cdr3_nt: TGTGCCAGCAGCTTAGGTTCTAGCGGGAGGAGGACAGATACGCAGTATTTT; cdr3_aa: CASSLGSSGRRTDTQYF; clone_size: few; d_call: TRBD2; j_call: TRBJ2-3; v_call: TRBV11-3
cdr3_nt: TGCGCCAGCAGCGAGGACAGCGGGGAGACCCAGTACTTC; cdr3_aa: CASSEDSGETQYF; clone_size: few; d_call: -; j_call: TRBJ2-5; v_call: TRBV4-1
cdr3_nt: TGTGCCAGCAGTTACCTCGGGGAGGGTTACGAGCAGTACTTC; cdr3_aa: CASSYLGEGYEQYF; clone_size: many; d_call: TRBD2; j_call: TRBJ2-7; v_call: TRBV6-5